A selection of T cell receptor beta chains follows, all from one sample in a study of blood T cells in healthy people across ages. TCRdb itself ran the 5' RACE reads through MiXCR, one entry per CDR3 protein. The data show about 670,000 distinct CDR3 sequences, approximately 40% seen once. The source material was blood. All receptors come from a man aged 80 or over in good health. The CDR3 runs from the conserved cysteine through the conserved F or W. D genes are given only for firm matches. Rows give clone size only sometimes, using once, few, many, or a class for an expanded clone.

clone_size j_call d_call v_call cdr3_aa cdr3_nt
many TRBJ2-3 . TRBV18 CASSPLATSTDTQYF TGTGCCAGCTCACCTCTAGCCACAAGCACAGATACGCAGTATTTT
. TRBJ1-1 . TRBV7-9 CASSSGLEAFF TGTGCCAGCAGCTCCGGTCTTGAAGCTTTCTTT
few TRBJ1-5 TRBD1 TRBV6-2/TRBV6-3 CASSYPPGQVFNSNQPQHF TGTGCCAGCAGCTACCCTCCGGGACAGGTATTTAATAGCAATCAGCCCCAGCATTTT
. TRBJ2-5 . TRBV20-1 CSARGRLETQYF TGCAGTGCTAGAGGAAGGCTAGAGACCCAGTACTTC
. TRBJ2-7 . TRBV20-1 CSARGEGGTEQYF TGCAGTGCCCGAGGCGAAGGCGGTACCGAGCAGTACTTC
. TRBJ2-7 . TRBV29-1 CSAGLDFYEQYF TGCAGCGCCGGACTGGATTTCTACGAGCAGTACTTC
. TRBJ2-5 TRBD2 TRBV28 CASRRPAGGKETQYF TGTGCCAGCAGGAGGCCAGCGGGAGGCAAAGAGACCCAGTACTTC
many TRBJ2-3 TRBD2 TRBV7-7 CASSLAPSDAGLGAGGGADTQYF TGTGCTAGCAGCTTAGCTCCGTCGGACGCTGGTTTGGGAGCGGGAGGAGGCGCAGATACGCAGTATTTT
few TRBJ2-1 TRBD1 TRBV12-3/TRBV12-4 CASSFIFGGQGYNEQFF TGTGCCAGCAGTTTCATCTTCGGGGGACAGGGCTACAATGAGCAGTTCTTC
many TRBJ2-3 . TRBV3-1 CASSRLSSTDTQYF TGTGCCAGCAGCCGACTATCTAGCACAGATACGCAGTATTTT
few TRBJ1-2 TRBD1 TRBV6-6 CASSYGQGADYGYTF TGTGCCAGCAGTTACGGACAGGGGGCAGACTATGGCTACACCTTC
. TRBJ2-2 . TRBV6-2/TRBV6-3 CASSVLAGRTGELFF TGTGCCAGCAGCGTCCTGGCGGGGAGAACCGGGGAGCTGTTTTTT
many TRBJ2-4 . TRBV7-9 CASSSRAKNIQYF TGTGCCAGCAGCTCTCGGGCCAAAAACATTCAGTACTTC
few TRBJ2-5 TRBD2 TRBV12-5 CASGPGLAGTETQYF TGTGCTAGTGGGCCGGGACTAGCGGGGACAGAGACCCAGTACTTC
. TRBJ1-2 . TRBV7-9 CASSTRGREDYTF TGTGCCAGCAGCACCCGGGGCAGGGAAGACTACACCTTC
few TRBJ2-7 . TRBV12-3/TRBV12-4 CASSQNRPQYF TGTGCCAGCAGCCAGAACAGGCCGCAGTACTTC
. TRBJ2-5 TRBD1 TRBV20-1 CSAEPGTGFQETQYF TGCAGTGCTGAGCCCGGGACAGGGTTCCAAGAGACCCAGTACTTC
few TRBJ2-1 TRBD2 TRBV7-2 CASSLERGVGNEQFF TGTGCCAGCAGCTTAGAGCGGGGGGTGGGCAATGAGCAGTTCTTC
. TRBJ2-7 TRBD1 TRBV3-1 CASSPHGTGGDEQYF TGTGCCAGCAGCCCTCACGGGACAGGGGGCGACGAGCAGTACTTC
. TRBJ2-4 . TRBV6-5 CASSPLESLAKNIQYF TGTGCCAGCAGTCCCTTGGAGTCGCTAGCCAAAAACATTCAGTACTTC
. TRBJ2-1 TRBD2 TRBV29-1 CSVPTSGRYNEQFF TGCAGCGTCCCTACTAGCGGGAGATACAATGAGCAGTTCTTC
. TRBJ2-5 TRBD2 TRBV11-2 CASSSLAGGLGGETQYF TGTGCCAGCAGCTCCCTAGCGGGAGGGCTGGGTGGGGAGACCCAGTACTTC
many TRBJ2-1 TRBD2 TRBV5-1 CASSSSGSSYNEQFF TGTGCCAGCAGCTCAAGCGGGAGTAGTTACAATGAGCAGTTCTTC
few TRBJ1-2 . TRBV7-6 CASSLNAKIYGYTF TGTGCCAGCAGCTTAAATGCCAAGATCTATGGCTACACCTTC
. TRBJ2-7 TRBD2 TRBV20-1 CSTSGLGSGLAGGEQYF TGCAGTACTAGTGGATTGGGGTCGGGACTAGCGGGAGGCGAGCAGTACTTC
. TRBJ2-7 . TRBV4-3 CASSQVATDLYEQYF TGCGCCAGCAGCCAAGTGGCGACAGACCTCTACGAGCAGTACTTC
. TRBJ1-2 . TRBV14 CASSQFTGSSFNYGYTF TGTGCCAGCAGCCAATTTACAGGGAGTAGCTTCAACTATGGCTACACCTTC
. TRBJ2-7 . TRBV3-1 CASSARTESYEQYF TGTGCCAGCAGCGCCCGTACCGAATCCTACGAGCAGTACTTC
. TRBJ2-7 . TRBV6-2/TRBV6-3 CASRLAFAEQYF TGTGCCAGCCGTCTAGCGTTCGCCGAGCAGTACTTC
. TRBJ2-2 TRBD2 TRBV4-3 CASRASGGETGELFF TGCGCCAGCAGGGCTAGCGGGGGGGAAACCGGGGAGCTGTTTTTT
. TRBJ2-4 TRBD2 TRBV5-1 CASSLGLAGAQNIQYF TGCGCCAGCAGCTTGGGTCTAGCGGGAGCCCAAAACATTCAGTACTTC
few TRBJ2-2 . TRBV5-1 CASSRDQPGSTGELFF TGCGCCAGCAGCAGAGACCAACCCGGCAGCACCGGGGAGCTGTTTTTT
. TRBJ2-7 . TRBV6-2/TRBV6-3 CASSYQGRVRYF TGTGCCAGCAGTTACCAGGGACGGGTCCGGTACTTC
. TRBJ1-4 . TRBV7-2 CASSSYMEANEKLFF TGTGCCAGCAGCTCCTACATGGAGGCTAATGAAAAACTGTTTTTT
. TRBJ2-1 . TRBV9 CASSVEGLRYNEQFF TGTGCCAGCAGCGTAGAGGGACTGAGGTACAATGAGCAGTTCTTC
few TRBJ2-3 TRBD2 TRBV11-2 CASSLGGTSRTDTQYF TGTGCCAGCAGCTTAGGGGGGACTAGCCGGACAGATACGCAGTATTTT
. TRBJ2-6 TRBD2 TRBV12-3/TRBV12-4 CASSLGGDSGANVLTF TGTGCCAGCAGTTTGGGAGGGGACTCTGGGGCCAACGTCCTGACTTTC
many TRBJ2-3 TRBD2 TRBV20-1 CGAGANTDTQYF TGCGGAGCGGGAGCCAACACAGATACGCAGTATTTT
many TRBJ2-3 TRBD2 TRBV27 CASSSTSGRDTQYF TGTGCCAGCAGTTCGACTAGCGGGAGGGATACGCAGTATTTT
. TRBJ2-3 . TRBV4-1 CASSQDPPGGETDTQYF TGCGCCAGCAGCCAAGATCCCCCCGGGGGCGAAACAGATACGCAGTATTTT
. TRBJ2-7 TRBD2 TRBV10-2 CASRGGGAYEQYF TGCGCCAGCAGAGGCGGGGGGGCCTACGAGCAGTACTTC
. TRBJ1-4 . TRBV6-5 CASTDRSATNEKLFF TGTGCCAGCACCGACAGGTCCGCCACTAATGAAAAACTGTTTTTT
. TRBJ2-5 TRBD2 TRBV9 CASSLPGLARETQYF TGTGCCAGCAGCCTACCGGGACTAGCGAGGGAGACCCAGTACTTC
. TRBJ2-3 . TRBV3-1 CASSQIRTGTDTQYF TGTGCCAGCAGCCAAATTCGGACAGGCACAGATACGCAGTATTTT
few TRBJ2-1 . TRBV3-1 CASSRTAATSYNEQFF TGTGCCAGCAGCCGAACAGCGGCCACTTCCTACAATGAGCAGTTCTTC